What follows are 5 T cell receptor beta chains derived from one specimen sequenced in a study of control samples from healthy donors and cancer patients. Sequencing used immunoSEQ multiplex PCR; TCRdb keeps in-frame clones, though not all of them. Of around 100,000 clones in the sample, around nine tenths are singletons; the top ten hold approximately 19%. Sequencing used PBMCs. Every receptor here comes from a man aged 60-69 years with lung cancer.

The rearrangement uses TRBV6-4 and TRBJ2-1, with TRBD1 matching 8 bases. The CDR3 contains 15 residues. Germline assignment: CDR1 MRHNA and CDR2 SNTAGT. V gave up 3 bases and J gave up 9 bases; unmatched junction bases: 10. The CDR3: CASSDSLFRGREQFF. In DNA form, the CDR3 reads TGTGCCAGCAGTGATTCTTTGTTCAGGGGGCGTGAGCAGTTCTTC.

The chain links TRBV25-1 to TRBJ2-3; D remains unclear. Per germline, CDR1 MGHDK and CDR2 SYGVNS. Trimming left V 2 bases short and J 4 bases short, with 7 bases between. This CDR3 spans 13 amino acids. The CDR3 region has the DNA TGTGCCAGCAGTGAAAAAACGGCAGATACGCAGTATTTT. Translated, it gives CASSEKTADTQYF.

The chain employs TRBV7-3 and TRBJ1-1; a weak D match, TRBD1 (5 bases). The V end was cut by 4 bases, the J end by 0 bases, with 9 bases between. Germline V gene lookup returns CDR1 SGHTA and CDR2 FQGTGA. This CDR3 is 14 amino acids long. CDR3 DNA: TGTGCCAGCAGCTCGGGACGGATGAACACTGAAGCTTTCTTT. This encodes CASSSGRMNTEAFF.

J is TRBJ1-6 and V is TRBV7-2; TRBD1 aligns across 9 bases. The CDR3 consists of 14 residues. Germline V gives CDR1 SGHTA, CDR2 FQGNSA. Trimming cost V 5 bases and J 8 bases; bases outside gene matches: 4. For the CDR3, the DNA is TGTGCCAGCAGCCTTGGACAGGGGTATTCACCCCTCCACTTT. Amino acids: CASSLGQGYSPLHF.

The CDR3, as DNA: TGTGCCAGCGCTTCGGGACGGACGAACACTGAAGCTTTCTTT. Translating gives CASASGRTNTEAFF. This chain uses TRBV6-5 with TRBJ1-1, with a tentative D call TRBD1 (5 bases). This CDR3 region has 14 residues. The V end lost 8 bases, the J end lost 1 base, and 14 bases lay between the germline ends. Germline-derived CDR1 and CDR2 are MNHEY and SVGAGI.